This is a list of T cell receptor beta chains from one sample in a study of shared clonotypes between healthy human individuals. Generated by immunoSEQ multiplex PCR, the TCRdb table keeps only in-frame clones and is missing some. This table has about 2.1 million clones, approximately 94% appearing once. Sequencing was carried out using naive CD8+ T cells from PBMCs. The receptors were sampled from a man in his late teens or twenties in good health. Some clones in this sample may be carry-over from other donors' samples. The conserved cysteine and the conserved F or W are not part of the CDR3 here.

j_call v_call cdr3_aa
TRBJ2-3 TRBV28 ASRGVREARLADTQY
TRBJ2-5 TRBV27 ASSFGVIPGETQY
TRBJ1-4 TRBV7-9 ASSFGGLKEKLF
TRBJ1-1 TRBV5-5 ASSLLGDSEAF
TRBJ1-1 TRBV4-1 ASSQESEKGRYSEAF
TRBJ2-5 TRBV6-1 ASQTAAQETQY
TRBJ2-3 TRBV12-5 ASGFPLVT
TRBJ2-6 TRBV7-8 ASSASSGANVLT
TRBJ2-7 TRBV27 ASSFTSGVYEQY
TRBJ2-2 TRBV29-1 SVEPGLAGVNTGELF
TRBJ1-2 TRBV29-1 SVLTEDYGYT
TRBJ2-2 TRBV5-4 ASSSGTSKTGELF
TRBJ1-1 TRBV4-2 ASSQDLSPLVNTEAF
TRBJ1-1 TRBV6-1 ASKQNTEAF
TRBJ2-7 TRBV5-1 ASSPSIVTAAREQY
TRBJ2-3 TRBV28 ASSLGRDTDTQY
TRBJ1-5 TRBV19 ASTVSRAGAWANQPQH
TRBJ2-7 TRBV5-1 ASSLASGGTSSYEQY
TRBJ2-5 TRBV27 ASGHPQETQY
TRBJ2-1 TRBV27 ASSSINGNEQF
TRBJ1-2 TRBV4-1 ASSQGGYGSGYT
TRBJ2-3 TRBV7-8 ASSLNTGGLADTQY
TRBJ1-4 TRBV6-1 ASSETGQGEKLF
TRBJ2-7 TRBV7-9 ATARGGYYEQY
TRBJ1-1 TRBV25-1 ASSAGGGTEAF
TRBJ1-5 TRBV5-8 ASSFAADYSNQPQH
TRBJ2-3 TRBV7-3 ASARYGGRARDTQY
TRBJ2-1 TRBV4-1 ASSQDENNEQF
TRBJ2-1 TRBV5-6 ASSLPQGMRATSEQF
TRBJ1-1 TRBV28 ASSLRGQGKAEAF
TRBJ2-1 TRBV19 ASSRGLAGVIIRGSNEQF
TRBJ2-7 TRBV27 ASSLGPPTYEQY
TRBJ1-1 TRBV4-1 ASSQRTTHTEAF
TRBJ2-7 TRBV5-1 ASSFDRGERGDEQY
TRBJ2-3 TRBV11-2 ASSLSSRGHTDTQY
TRBJ2-7 TRBV5-6 ASSLAYSDSRTSRIEQY
TRBJ1-2 TRBV7-9 ASSLFAPGGDYGYT
TRBJ2-5 TRBV4-3 ASSQDWVGRAPETQY
TRBJ1-1 TRBV29-1 SVEQGRNTEAF
TRBJ2-7 TRBV6-6 ASSPYRVYEQY
TRBJ2-7 TRBV7-9 ASSSTTSGRRYEQY
TRBJ2-5 TRBV2 ASRGTSGRQETQY
TRBJ2-3 TRBV29-1 SVPGTSPPDTQY
TRBJ1-1 TRBV9 ASSVGGRQHEAF
TRBJ1-2 TRBV19 ASSSGLWANYGYT
TRBJ2-7 TRBV6-5 ASSSLGRIHSYEQY